Shown below are 31 T cell receptor beta chains from a single sample sequenced in a study of CD8 T cells in Susac syndrome (dated by TCRdb to the late 2010s). Libraries were built with the immunoSEQ multiplex PCR assay. RNA was extracted using the RNeasy kit, and roughly 0.5 to 1 microgram was reverse transcribed with random hexamers. Starting from the raw public reads, TCRdb applied fastp trimming at Q25, assembled clones with MiXCR and retained in-frame beta chains. Identical CDR3 protein sequences are pooled into one entry, listed with their most common genes and DNA. Present in this sample are 150,000 to 190,000 distinct CDR3 sequences, roughly 95% of which were seen just once. Over 0.12% of the sample lies in the top ten. Sequencing used CD8+ T cells from PBMCs. The receptor set was obtained from a human donor with multiple sclerosis.

The chain is built from TRBV20-1 and TRBJ1-2; no clear D gene. V was shortened by 7 bases and J by 12 bases, with 15 bases between the two germline ends. The CDR3 length is 10 residues. Germline V gene sequence: CDR1 DFQATT, CDR2 SNEGSKA (reference sequence). For the CDR3, the DNA is TGCAGTGTCAGCGGCCCATCACACACCTTC. Translation gives CSVSGPSHTF.

The V gene is TRBV3-1, the J gene TRBJ1-1; D unresolved. V lost 8 bases and J 5 bases, leaving 12 bases between the germline ends. The germline gives CDR1 LGHDT, CDR2 YNNKEL (reference sequence). The CDR3 runs to 12 residues. The CDR3: CASARGGTEAFF. CDR3 in DNA: TGTGCCAGCGCCCGGGGAGGGACTGAAGCTTTCTTT. The full variable domain, rest sourced from reference TRBV3-1 and TRBJ1-1, is DTAVSQTPKYLVTQMGNDKSIKCEQNLGHDTMYWYKQDSKKFLKIMFSYNNKELIINETVPNRFSPKSPDKAHLNLHINSLELGDSAVYFCASARGGTEAFFGQGTRLTVV.

The chain employs TRBV7-2 and TRBJ1-5; a weak D match, TRBD1 (5 bases). Germline V gene data show CDR1 as SGHTA and CDR2 as FQGNSA. This CDR3 has 13 amino acids. V dropped 9 bases and J dropped 3 bases, with 12 bases sitting between them. As DNA, the CDR3 is TGTGCCAGTTCTACAGGTTACAATCAGCCCCAGCATTTT. Its translation is CASSTGYNQPQHF.

This chain links TRBV2 with TRBJ2-7, with D hard to call. Germline V CDR1 and CDR2: SNHLY, FYNNEI. V was cut by 8 bases and J by 3 bases, with 11 bases left in between. CDR3 size: 12 residues. The CDR3 region has the DNA TGTGCCAGCTTGAAAAACAACTACGAGCAGTACTTC. It yields the protein CASLKNNYEQYF.

The chain couples TRBV5-1 to TRBJ1-1, with unresolved D. The CDR3 is 12 residues long. V lost 4 bases and J 4 bases, leaving 8 bases between the germline ends. The V gene's germline CDR1 is SGHRS and CDR2 YFSETQ. The CDR3 DNA sequence: TGCGCCAGCAGCATTGACCTCACTGAAGCTTTCTTT. Protein sequence: CASSIDLTEAFF.

The chain employs TRBV10-3 and TRBJ2-3; TRBD1 is a possible D gene (6 bases). The V end was cut by 7 bases, the J end by 4 bases, with 18 bases between. Germline values: CDR1 ENHRY, CDR2 SYGVKD. The CDR3 is 15 amino acids. The CDR3 coding sequence is TGTGCCATCAACCGCAGGGGCCTTAATGCAGATACGCAGTATTTT. Translated: CAINRRGLNADTQYF.

The V and J genes are TRBV4-2 and TRBJ2-7; 10 nucleotides agree with TRBD1. The CDR3 runs 14 residues. The J segment lost 4 bases and the V segment lost 5 bases, leaving 5 bases of the junction unmatched. Germline V gene sequence: CDR1 LGHNA, CDR2 YNFKEQ. Here the CDR3 DNA reads TGTGCCAGCAGCGGGACAGGGGAGCCGTACGAGCAGTACTTC. This gives the protein CASSGTGEPYEQYF.

The gene calls are TRBV7-2 and TRBJ2-1; the D gene could be TRBD1 or TRBD2 (6 bases each). Germline V gene data show CDR1 as SGHTA and CDR2 as FQGNSA. This CDR3 contains 14 residues. Trimming took 0 bases from V and 8 from J, leaving 11 bases between them. CDR3 nucleotides: TGTGCCAGCAGCTTAGCCGGGGGCGGGGATGAGCAGTTCTTC. Translating gives CASSLAGGGDEQFF.

The rearrangement joins TRBV14 to TRBJ2-1; TRBD1 matches 7 bases. Germline V gene lookup returns CDR1 SGHDN and CDR2 FVKESK. The CDR3 loop spans 12 amino acids. The junction had 5 bases not matched to a gene; V was cut back by 5 bases and J by 10 bases. The CDR3 is CASSDRVPEQFF. The CDR3 DNA follows: TGTGCCAGCAGCGACAGGGTCCCGGAGCAGTTCTTC.

This rearrangement joins TRBV19 to TRBJ2-7, with TRBD1 matching 10 bases. This CDR3 is built from 15 residues. V gave up 3 bases and J gave up 3 bases; unmatched junction bases: 5. Per the germline V gene, CDR1 is LNHDA and CDR2 is SQIVND (reference sequence). CDR3 in DNA: TGTGCCAGTAGTATTGGGACAGGGGTCGGCTACGAGCAGTACGTC. Translating it yields CASSIGTGVGYEQYV.

Notes on this clonotype: At one end the junction does not follow the germline gene, possibly because of a read error. The J gene is TRBJ1-6, the V gene TRBV9; D gene uncertain. This CDR3 comprises 14 residues. CDR1 and CDR2 from the germline V gene are SGDLS and YYNGEE. The CDR3 region has the DNA TGTGCCAGCAGCGTAGAACGGTCTAATTCATCCTCCACTTTT. This sequence encodes CASSVERSNSSSTF.

The DNA of the CDR3 is TGCAGTGCTAGAGATCTTAACGACTACGAGCAGTACGTC. This encodes CSARDLNDYEQYV. The genes are TRBV20-1 and TRBJ2-7, with D unclear. Germline loops: CDR1 DFQATT, CDR2 SNEGSKA (reference sequence). The CDR3 runs to 13 residues. V lost 0 bases, J lost 3 bases, and 9 bases lay in between.

The chain links TRBV3-1 to TRBJ2-1; 7 bases are a match to TRBD2. Trimming at V came to 6 bases and at J to 7 bases, leaving 9 bases not matched to a gene. The CDR3 extends over 14 amino acids. Germline CDR1 reads LGHDT; CDR2 reads YNNKEL (reference sequence). Here the CDR3 reads CASSGRDGRNEQFF. CDR3 coding DNA: TGTGCCAGCAGTGGGAGGGACGGCAGGAATGAGCAGTTCTTC.

The J gene is TRBJ1-6, the V gene TRBV25-1; no definite D call. This CDR3 contains 13 residues. With 2 bases removed from V and 10 bases from J, the gap between germline ends came to 9 bases. Germline V gives CDR1 MGHDK, CDR2 SYGVNS. CDR3 nucleotides: TGTGCCAGCAGTGAACAGGAGGGCTCACCCCTCCACTTT. This encodes CASSEQEGSPLHF. The full variable domain, completed using reference TRBV25-1 and TRBJ1-6, is EADIYQTPRYLVIGTGKKITLECSQTMGHDKMYWYQQDPGMELHLIHYSYGVNSTEKGDLSSESTVSRIRTEHFPLTLESARPSHTSQYLCASSEQEGSPLHFGNGTRLTVT.

The V gene is TRBV12-3 or TRBV12-4, the J gene TRBJ2-2, with D unclear. Trimming took 5 bases from V and 2 from J, leaving 0 bases between them. The CDR3 extends over 11 amino acids. The CDR3 loop reads CASSNTGELFF. The CDR3 bases are TGTGCCAGCAGTAACACCGGGGAGCTGTTTTTT.

This clonotype was picked up one time. The chain joins TRBV9 to TRBJ2-3; either TRBD1 or TRBD2 may fit D (5 bases each). Germline V gene sequence: CDR1 SGDLS, CDR2 YYNGEE. The CDR3 contains 14 residues. Trimming removed 5 bases at V and 0 bases at J, with 10 bases between. DNA for the CDR3: TGTGCCAGCAGGGGACCGTCTAGCACAGATACGCAGTATTTT. Residues: CASRGPSSTDTQYF.

The chain combines TRBV29-1 with TRBJ2-7; TRBD2 is a possible D gene (6 bases). Germline CDR1 reads SQVTM; CDR2 reads ANQGSEA. The ends were cut back, 5 bases at V and 4 bases at J, with 18 bases in the middle. The CDR3 loop spans 14 amino acids. Here the CDR3 DNA reads TGCAGCGTTCTCCGGGACTGGAGGGATTACGAGCAGTACTTC. This codes for CSVLRDWRDYEQYF.

The V call is TRBV29-1, the J call TRBJ1-1; unclear D gene. V lost 1 base and J lost 7, with 7 bases in between. CDR1 is SQVTM, CDR2 ANQGSEA, per germline. This CDR3 is built from 11 residues. CDR3 loop: CSVEVRDEAFF. The CDR3 DNA follows: TGCAGCGTTGAAGTTAGGGATGAAGCTTTCTTT.

The chain employs TRBV7-6 and TRBJ1-5; 10 bases agree with TRBD1. V lost 5 bases to trimming and J lost 6 bases; unmatched junction nucleotides: 7. There are 15 residues in the CDR3. Germline V gene sequence: CDR1 SGHVS, CDR2 FNYEAQ. The CDR3 is CASSQDRGISQPQHF. In DNA, the CDR3 is TGTGCCAGCAGCCAGGACAGGGGGATTAGTCAGCCCCAGCATTTT.

V and J are TRBV6-6 and TRBJ2-2; D not certain. This CDR3 is 13 amino acids long. V dropped 11 bases and J dropped 2 bases, with 12 bases sitting between them. Germline-derived CDR1 and CDR2 are MNHNY and SVGAGI (reference sequence). CDR3 DNA: TGTGCCGCAAAGGAACCTAACACCGGGGAGCTGTTTTTT. Protein: CAAKEPNTGELFF.

V and J are TRBV7-6 and TRBJ2-5; 7 positions match TRBD1. Trimming at V came to 5 bases and at J to 0 bases, leaving 9 bases not matched to a gene. This CDR3 has 16 amino acids. Germline V gene sequence: CDR1 SGHVS, CDR2 FNYEAQ. Written as DNA, the CDR3 is TGTGCCAGCAGCCCCCAGGGACAGCCGTACCAAGAGACCCAGTACTTC. This gives the protein CASSPQGQPYQETQYF. The full variable domain, in which reference TRBV7-6 and TRBJ2-5 provide the parts outside the CDR3, is GAGVSQSPRYKVTKRGQDVALRCDPISGHVSLYWYRQALGQGPEFLTYFNYEAQQDKSGLPNDRFSAERPEGSISTLTIQRTEQRDSAMYRCASSPQGQPYQETQYFGPGTRLLVL.

V and J are TRBV7-3 and TRBJ2-3, with no clear D. Between the trimmed V and J ends, which lost 1 base and 2 bases, there was a span of 4 bases. Germline-derived CDR1 and CDR2 are SGHTA and FQGTGA. CDR3 size: 13 residues. The CDR3 region is CASSLMATDTQYF. CDR3 coding DNA: TGTGCCAGCAGCTTAATGGCCACAGATACGCAGTATTTT.

V and J are TRBV5-1 and TRBJ2-3; D remains ambiguous. Germline lookup yields CDR1 SGHRS and CDR2 YFSETQ. This CDR3 is built from 13 residues. Trimming stripped 3 bases from V and 6 bases from J, with 11 bases between. CDR3 residues: CASSSITGDTQYF. The CDR3 nucleotides are TGCGCCAGCAGCTCTATAACTGGGGATACGCAGTATTTT.

J is TRBJ2-7 and V is TRBV29-1; D possibly matches TRBD1 or TRBD2 (5 bases each). Germline V gene data show CDR1 as SQVTM and CDR2 as ANQGSEA. The germline V and J ends were trimmed by 1 base and 0 bases, with 16 bases remaining between them. The CDR3 contains 16 residues. CDR3 bases: TGCAGCGTTGAAGTATTGTCCGGGACGAGCTCCTACGAGCAGTACTTC. It translates to CSVEVLSGTSSYEQYF.

The CDR3 region has the DNA TGTGCCAGCAGTACCTCCCACTACAATGAGCAGTTCTTC. Its translation: CASSTSHYNEQFF. This chain links TRBV6-2 or TRBV6-3 with TRBJ2-1; D gene unclear. The CDR3 has 13 amino acids. The germline CDR1 and CDR2 sequences are MNHEY and SVGEGT. Trimming removed 5 bases from V and 3 bases from J, with 8 bases in between.

J is TRBJ2-7 and V is TRBV2; D unresolved. The CDR3 contains 12 residues. Trimming stripped 0 bases from V and 4 bases from J, with 4 bases between. Germline V lookup: CDR1 SNHLY, CDR2 FYNNEI. The CDR3 protein is CASSEASYEQYF. CDR3 DNA: TGTGCCAGCAGTGAAGCCAGTTACGAGCAGTACTTC.

The rearrangement joins TRBV20-1 to TRBJ2-7; D uncertain. The V and J ends lost 3 bases and 4 bases respectively, with 7 bases between them. CDR3 length: 11 amino acids. Per the germline V gene, CDR1 is DFQATT and CDR2 is SNEGSKA (reference sequence). The CDR3 reads CSARNGYEQYF. In DNA, the CDR3 is TGCAGTGCTAGGAATGGGTACGAGCAGTACTTC.

The V call is TRBV2, the J call TRBJ1-6, with TRBD1 matching over 11 bases. CDR3 size: 17 residues. CDR1 and CDR2 from the germline V gene are SNHLY and FYNNEI. Trimming took 2 bases from V and 7 from J; bases not matched to a gene: 7. The chain's CDR3 is CASSEWGTGGFNSPLHF. CDR3 coding DNA: TGTGCCAGCAGTGAATGGGGGACAGGGGGTTTCAATTCACCCCTCCACTTT. The complete variable domain, with remaining parts taken from reference TRBV2 and TRBJ1-6, reads EPEVTQTPSHQVTQMGQEVILRCVPISNHLYFYWYRQILGQKVEFLVSFYNNEISEKSEIFDDQFSVERPDGSNFTLKIRSTKLEDSAMYFCASSEWGTGGFNSPLHFGNGTRLTVT.

J is TRBJ1-1 and V is TRBV29-1; TRBD1 is a possible D gene (5 bases). V dropped 8 bases and J dropped 5 bases, with 15 bases sitting between them. In germline, CDR1 is SQVTM, CDR2 ANQGSEA. This CDR3 is built from 12 residues. The DNA of the CDR3 is TGCAGCTCCCTGCGGGGGGGGACTGAAGCTTTCTTT. Protein sequence: CSSLRGGTEAFF.

The V and J genes are TRBV27 and TRBJ1-1; D might be TRBD1 (5 bases). The CDR3 contains 14 residues. CDR1 MNHEY and CDR2 SMNVEV come from the germline V gene (reference sequence). Trimming removed 8 bases from V and 4 bases from J, with 17 bases in between. CDR3 DNA: TGTGCCAGCTCCAGCCTCGGGACGTTCACTGAAGCTTTCTTT. Translated: CASSSLGTFTEAFF.

The chain links TRBV10-3 to TRBJ1-5, with 7 bases that match TRBD1. CDR3 length: 18 residues. J gave up 0 bases and V 8 bases, and 16 bases lay outside the gene matches. Germline V lookup: CDR1 ENHRY, CDR2 SYGVKD. Here the CDR3 reads CAIPRGGLGTDSNQPQHF. CDR3 nucleotide sequence: TGTGCCATCCCTCGAGGTGGGCTTGGGACAGATAGCAATCAGCCCCAGCATTTT.